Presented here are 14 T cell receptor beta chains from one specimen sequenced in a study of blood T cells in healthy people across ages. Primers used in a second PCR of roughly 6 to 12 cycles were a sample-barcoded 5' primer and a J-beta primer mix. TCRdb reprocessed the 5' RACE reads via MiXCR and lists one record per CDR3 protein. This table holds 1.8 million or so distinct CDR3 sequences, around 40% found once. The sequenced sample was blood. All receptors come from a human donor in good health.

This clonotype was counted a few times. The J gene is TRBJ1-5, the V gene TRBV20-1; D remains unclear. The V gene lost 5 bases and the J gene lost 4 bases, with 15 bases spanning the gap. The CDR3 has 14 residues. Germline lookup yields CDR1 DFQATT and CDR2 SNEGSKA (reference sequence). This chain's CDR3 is CSASTRYGNQPQHF. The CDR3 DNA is TGCAGTGCTTCGACTAGGTATGGTAATCAGCCCCAGCATTTT.

CDR3 loop: CASGSPHQDRQYF. The DNA of the CDR3 is TGTGCCAGCGGGAGCCCGCATCAGGACCGGCAGTACTTC. This chain joins TRBV7-8 and TRBJ2-7; a weak D match, TRBD2 (5 bases). From germline, CDR1 is SGHVS and CDR2 FQNEAQ. V gave up 8 bases and J gave up 9 bases, with 20 bases separating them. This CDR3 is built from 13 residues.

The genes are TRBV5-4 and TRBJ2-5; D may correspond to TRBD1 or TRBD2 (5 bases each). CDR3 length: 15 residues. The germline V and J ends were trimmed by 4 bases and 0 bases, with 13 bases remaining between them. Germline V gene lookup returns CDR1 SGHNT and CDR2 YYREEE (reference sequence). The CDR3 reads CASSGGPMYQETQYF. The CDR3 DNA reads TGTGCCAGCAGCGGGGGACCAATGTACCAAGAGACCCAGTACTTC.

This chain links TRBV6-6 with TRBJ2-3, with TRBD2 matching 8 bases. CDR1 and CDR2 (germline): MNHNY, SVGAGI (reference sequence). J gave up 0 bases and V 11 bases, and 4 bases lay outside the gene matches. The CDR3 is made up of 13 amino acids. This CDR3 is CAALAGSTDTQYF. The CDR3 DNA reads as TGTGCCGCCCTAGCGGGTAGCACAGATACGCAGTATTTT.

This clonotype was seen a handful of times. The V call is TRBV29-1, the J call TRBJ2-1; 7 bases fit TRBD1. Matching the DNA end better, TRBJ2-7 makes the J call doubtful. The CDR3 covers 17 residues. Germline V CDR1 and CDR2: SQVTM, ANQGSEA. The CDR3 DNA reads TGCAGCGTTCGTAGTCCATTCGGGACAGACTCCTACAATGAGCAGTACTTC. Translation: CSVRSPFGTDSYNEQYF.

CDR3 sequence: CATSREPVGAGGQETQYF. CDR3 DNA sequence: TGTGCCACCAGCAGAGAGCCGGTGGGAGCGGGGGGGCAAGAGACCCAGTACTTC. V is TRBV15 and J is TRBJ2-5, with TRBD2 matching 10 bases. This CDR3 has 18 amino acids. Germline-derived CDR1 and CDR2 are LNHNV and YYDKDF (reference sequence). The V and J ends lost 0 bases and 2 bases, in that order; junction bases with no gene match: 9.

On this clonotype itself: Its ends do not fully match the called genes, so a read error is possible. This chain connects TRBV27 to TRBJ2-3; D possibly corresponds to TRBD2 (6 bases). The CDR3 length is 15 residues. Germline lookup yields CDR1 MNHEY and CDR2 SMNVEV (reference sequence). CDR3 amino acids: CAGSLGAGLADTQYF. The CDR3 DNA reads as TGTGCCGGCAGTTTGGGCGCGGGGTTGGCAGATACGCAGTATTTT.

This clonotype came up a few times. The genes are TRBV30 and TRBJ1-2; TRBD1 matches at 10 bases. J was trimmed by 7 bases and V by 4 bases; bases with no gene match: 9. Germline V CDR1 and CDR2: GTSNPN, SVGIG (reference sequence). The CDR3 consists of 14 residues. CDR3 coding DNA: TGTGCCTGGACCCTCGGGACAGGGGCTGTTGGCTACACCTTC. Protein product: CAWTLGTGAVGYTF.

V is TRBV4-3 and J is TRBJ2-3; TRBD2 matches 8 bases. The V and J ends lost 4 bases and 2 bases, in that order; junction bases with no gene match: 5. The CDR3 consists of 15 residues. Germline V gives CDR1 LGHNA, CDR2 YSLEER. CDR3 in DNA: TGCGCCAGCAGCCGAAGGACTAGCACCACAGATACGCAGTATTTT. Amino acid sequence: CASSRRTSTTDTQYF.

CDR3 in DNA: TGCGCCAGCAGCTCCCAGGACAGGGGGCGGGAAGATACGCAGTATTTT. This sequence encodes CASSSQDRGREDTQYF. V gene TRBV5-1 combines with J gene TRBJ2-3; 11 bases map to TRBD1. The CDR3 runs to 16 residues. Losses at the gene ends were 3 bases for V and 5 bases for J; bases not matched to a gene: 8. Germline loops: CDR1 SGHRS, CDR2 YFSETQ.

The DNA for the CDR3 is TGCAGTGCTAGTGGAGGGGCAGGGGTCGGCTACACCTTC. As protein: CSASGGAGVGYTF. The rearrangement links TRBV20-1 to TRBJ1-2; weak D call: TRBD1 (6 bases). V gave up 3 bases and J gave up 8 bases, with 16 bases separating them. CDR3 length: 13 residues. Germline CDR1 reads DFQATT; CDR2 reads SNEGSKA (reference sequence).

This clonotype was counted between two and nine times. The CDR3 is CSAIPRTAGGEQFF. CDR3 nucleotides: TGCAGCGCCATCCCGCGTACAGCGGGGGGTGAGCAGTTCTTC. This chain uses TRBV29-1 with TRBJ2-1, with 9 bases matching TRBD2. With V trimmed by 7 bases and J by 9 bases, 13 bases remained unmatched. The CDR3 contains 14 residues. Germline CDR1 and CDR2: SQVTM and ANQGSEA.

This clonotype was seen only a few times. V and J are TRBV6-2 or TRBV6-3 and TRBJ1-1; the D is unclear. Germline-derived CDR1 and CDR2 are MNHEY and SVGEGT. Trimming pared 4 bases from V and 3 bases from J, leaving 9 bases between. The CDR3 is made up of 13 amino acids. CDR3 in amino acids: CASSSQRHTEAFF. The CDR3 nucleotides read TGTGCCAGCAGTTCACAGCGACACACTGAAGCTTTCTTT.

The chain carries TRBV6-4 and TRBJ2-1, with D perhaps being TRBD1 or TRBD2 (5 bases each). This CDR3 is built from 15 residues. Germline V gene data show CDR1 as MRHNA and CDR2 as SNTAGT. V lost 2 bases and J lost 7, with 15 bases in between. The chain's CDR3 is CASSDGWGRGNEQFF. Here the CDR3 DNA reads TGTGCCAGCAGTGACGGTTGGGGCAGAGGGAATGAGCAGTTCTTC.